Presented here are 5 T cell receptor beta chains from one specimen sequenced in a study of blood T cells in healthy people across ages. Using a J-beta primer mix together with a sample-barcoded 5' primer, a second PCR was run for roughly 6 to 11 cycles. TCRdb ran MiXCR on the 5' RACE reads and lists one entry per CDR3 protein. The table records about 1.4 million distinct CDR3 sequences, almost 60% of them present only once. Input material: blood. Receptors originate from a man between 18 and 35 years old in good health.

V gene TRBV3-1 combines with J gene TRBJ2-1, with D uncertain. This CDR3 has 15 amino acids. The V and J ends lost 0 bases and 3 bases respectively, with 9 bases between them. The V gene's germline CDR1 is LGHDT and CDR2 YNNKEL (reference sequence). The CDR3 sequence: CASSQDNGGYNEQFF. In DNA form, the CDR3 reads TGTGCCAGCAGCCAAGATAATGGCGGCTACAATGAGCAGTTCTTC.

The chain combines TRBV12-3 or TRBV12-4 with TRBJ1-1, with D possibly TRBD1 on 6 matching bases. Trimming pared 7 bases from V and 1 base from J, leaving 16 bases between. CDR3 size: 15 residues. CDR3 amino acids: CASIPGRGANTEAFF. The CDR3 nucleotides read TGTGCCAGCATCCCAGGACGGGGGGCGAACACTGAAGCTTTCTTT.

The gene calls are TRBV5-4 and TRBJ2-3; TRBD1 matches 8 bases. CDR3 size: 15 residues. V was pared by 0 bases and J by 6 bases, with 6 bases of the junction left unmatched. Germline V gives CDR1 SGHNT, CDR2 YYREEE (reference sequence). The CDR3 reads CASSLEDRVSDTQYF. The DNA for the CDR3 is TGTGCCAGCAGCTTGGAGGACAGGGTCTCGGATACGCAGTATTTT.

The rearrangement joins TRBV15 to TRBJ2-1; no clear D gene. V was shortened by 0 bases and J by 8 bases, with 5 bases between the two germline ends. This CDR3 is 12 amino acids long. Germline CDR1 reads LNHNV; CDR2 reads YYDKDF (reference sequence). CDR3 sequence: CATSRDLDEQFF. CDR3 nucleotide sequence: TGTGCCACCAGCAGAGATCTCGATGAGCAGTTCTTC.

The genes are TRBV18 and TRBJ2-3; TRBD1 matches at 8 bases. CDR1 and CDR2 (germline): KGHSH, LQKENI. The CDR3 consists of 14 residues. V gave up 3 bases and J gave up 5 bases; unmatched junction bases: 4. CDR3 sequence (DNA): TGTGCCAGCTCACCCAGACAGGGGAGAGATACGCAGTATTTT. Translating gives CASSPRQGRDTQYF.